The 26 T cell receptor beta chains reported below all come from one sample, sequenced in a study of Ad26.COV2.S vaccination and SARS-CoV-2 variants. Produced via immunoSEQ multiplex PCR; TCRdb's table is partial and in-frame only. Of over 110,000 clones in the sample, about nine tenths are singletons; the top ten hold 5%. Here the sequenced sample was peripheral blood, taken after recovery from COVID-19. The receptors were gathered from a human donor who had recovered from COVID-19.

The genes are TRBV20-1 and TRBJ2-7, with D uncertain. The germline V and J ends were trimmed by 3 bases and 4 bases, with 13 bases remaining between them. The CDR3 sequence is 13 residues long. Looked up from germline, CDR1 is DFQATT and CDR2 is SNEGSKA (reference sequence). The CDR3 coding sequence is TGCAGTGCTAGTTTGAGGTCGGGTTACGAGCAGTACTTC. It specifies CSASLRSGYEQYF.

CDR3 sequence: CASGQGISYGYTF. The CDR3 DNA is TGTGCCAGTGGACAGGGGATCTCCTATGGCTACACCTTC. The chain recombines TRBV28 with TRBJ1-2; TRBD1 agrees at 9 bases. V dropped 9 bases and J dropped 4; count of bases not matched to a gene: 6. In germline, CDR1 is MDHEN, CDR2 SYDVKM. This CDR3 spans 13 amino acids.

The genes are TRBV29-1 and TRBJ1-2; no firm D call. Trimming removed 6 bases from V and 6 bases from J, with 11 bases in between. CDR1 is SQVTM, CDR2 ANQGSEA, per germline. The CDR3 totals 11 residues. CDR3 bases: TGCAGCGTCGCTAGGGTGGATGGCTACACCTTC. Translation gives CSVARVDGYTF.

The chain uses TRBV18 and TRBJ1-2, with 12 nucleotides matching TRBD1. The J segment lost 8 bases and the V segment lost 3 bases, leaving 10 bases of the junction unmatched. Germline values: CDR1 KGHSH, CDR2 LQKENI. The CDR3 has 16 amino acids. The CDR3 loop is CASSPPPGQGAEGYTF. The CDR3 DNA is TGTGCCAGCTCACCTCCTCCGGGACAGGGGGCAGAGGGCTACACCTTC.

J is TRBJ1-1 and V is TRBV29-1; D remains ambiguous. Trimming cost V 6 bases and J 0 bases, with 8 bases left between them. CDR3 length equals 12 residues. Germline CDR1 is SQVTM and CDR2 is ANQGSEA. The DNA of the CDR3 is TGCAGCGTCCTTTCGGTGAACACTGAAGCTTTCTTT. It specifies CSVLSVNTEAFF.

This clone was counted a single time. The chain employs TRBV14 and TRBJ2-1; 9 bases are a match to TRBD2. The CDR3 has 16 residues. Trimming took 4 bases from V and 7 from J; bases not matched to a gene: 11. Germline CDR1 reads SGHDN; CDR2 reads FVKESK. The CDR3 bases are TGTGCCAGCAGCCCCTTGATCGCGGGGGGGCCAAATGAGCAGTTCTTC. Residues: CASSPLIAGGPNEQFF. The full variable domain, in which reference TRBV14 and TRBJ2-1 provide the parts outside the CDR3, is EAGVTQFPSHSVIEKGQTVTLRCDPISGHDNLYWYRRVMGKEIKFLLHFVKESKQDESGMPNNRFLAERTGGTYSTLKVQPAELEDSGVYFCASSPLIAGGPNEQFFGPGTRLTVL.

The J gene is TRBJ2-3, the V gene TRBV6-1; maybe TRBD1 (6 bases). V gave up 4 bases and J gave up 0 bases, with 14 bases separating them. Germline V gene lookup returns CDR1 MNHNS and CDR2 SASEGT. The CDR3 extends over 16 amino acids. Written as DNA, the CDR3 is TGTGCCAGCAGTGCGCGACAGGCTTCTAGCACAGATACGCAGTATTTT. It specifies CASSARQASSTDTQYF.

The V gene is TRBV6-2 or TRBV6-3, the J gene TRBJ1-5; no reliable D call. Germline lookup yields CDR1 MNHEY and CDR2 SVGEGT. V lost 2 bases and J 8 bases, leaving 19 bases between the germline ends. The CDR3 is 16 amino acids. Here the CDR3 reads CASSYGGDPLWKPQHF. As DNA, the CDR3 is TGTGCCAGCAGTTACGGAGGCGACCCCCTATGGAAGCCCCAGCATTTT.

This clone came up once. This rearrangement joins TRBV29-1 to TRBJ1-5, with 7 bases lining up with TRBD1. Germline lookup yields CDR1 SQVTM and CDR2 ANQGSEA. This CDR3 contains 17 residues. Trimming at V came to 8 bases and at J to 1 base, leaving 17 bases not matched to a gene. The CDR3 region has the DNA TGCAGCCCCCAGCGGCGGCAGGGGGGAAAGAGCAATCAGCCCCAGCATTTT. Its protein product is CSPQRRQGGKSNQPQHF. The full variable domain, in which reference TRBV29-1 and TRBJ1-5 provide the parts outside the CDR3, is SAVISQKPSRDICQRGTSLTIQCQVDSQVTMMFWYRQQPGQSLTLIATANQGSEATYESGFVIDKFPISRPNLTFSTLTVSNMSPEDSSIYLCSPQRRQGGKSNQPQHFGDGTRLSIL.

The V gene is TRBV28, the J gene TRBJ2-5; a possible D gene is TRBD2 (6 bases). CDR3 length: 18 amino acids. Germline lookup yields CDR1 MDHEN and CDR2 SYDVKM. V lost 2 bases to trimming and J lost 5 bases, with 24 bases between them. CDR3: CASSLGGGSVAASETQYF. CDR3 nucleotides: TGTGCCAGCAGTTTAGGAGGAGGGTCTGTGGCGGCGTCGGAGACCCAGTACTTC.

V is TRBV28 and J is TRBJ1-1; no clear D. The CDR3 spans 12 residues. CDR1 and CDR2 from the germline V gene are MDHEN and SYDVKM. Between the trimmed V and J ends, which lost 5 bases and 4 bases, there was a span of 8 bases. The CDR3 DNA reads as TGTGCCAGCAGTCCCTCCGGCACTGAAGCTTTCTTT. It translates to CASSPSGTEAFF.

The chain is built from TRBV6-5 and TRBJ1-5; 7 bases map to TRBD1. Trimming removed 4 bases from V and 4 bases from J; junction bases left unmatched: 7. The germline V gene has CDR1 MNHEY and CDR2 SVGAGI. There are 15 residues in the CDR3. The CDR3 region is CASSSATGKNQPQHF. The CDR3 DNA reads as TGTGCCAGCAGTTCGGCGACAGGGAAAAATCAGCCCCAGCATTTT.

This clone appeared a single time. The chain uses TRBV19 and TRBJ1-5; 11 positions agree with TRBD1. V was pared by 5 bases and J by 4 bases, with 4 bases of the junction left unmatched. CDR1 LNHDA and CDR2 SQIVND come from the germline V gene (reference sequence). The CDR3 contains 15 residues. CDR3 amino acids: CASSPDRGPNQPQHF. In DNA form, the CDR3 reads TGTGCCAGTAGTCCGGACAGGGGGCCTAATCAGCCCCAGCATTTT.

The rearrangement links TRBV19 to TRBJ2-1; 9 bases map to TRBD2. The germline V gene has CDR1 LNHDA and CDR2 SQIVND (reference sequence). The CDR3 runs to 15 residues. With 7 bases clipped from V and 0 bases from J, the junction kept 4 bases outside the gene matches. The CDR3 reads CASKNSGSSYNEQFF. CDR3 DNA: TGTGCCAGTAAAAATAGCGGGAGCTCCTACAATGAGCAGTTCTTC.

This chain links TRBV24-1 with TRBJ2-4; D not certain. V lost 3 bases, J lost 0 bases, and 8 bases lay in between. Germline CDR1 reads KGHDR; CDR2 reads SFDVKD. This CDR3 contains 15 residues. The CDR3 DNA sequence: TGTGCCACCAGTGATCCGGCACTAGCCAAAAACATTCAGTACTTC. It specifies CATSDPALAKNIQYF.

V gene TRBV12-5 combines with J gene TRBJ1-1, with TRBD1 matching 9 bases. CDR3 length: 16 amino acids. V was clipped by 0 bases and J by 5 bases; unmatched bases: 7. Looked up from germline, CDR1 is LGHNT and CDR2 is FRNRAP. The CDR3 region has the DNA TGTGCTAGTGGTTTGGTACTGGGACAGGGTGTAACTGAAGCTTTCTTT. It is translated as CASGLVLGQGVTEAFF.

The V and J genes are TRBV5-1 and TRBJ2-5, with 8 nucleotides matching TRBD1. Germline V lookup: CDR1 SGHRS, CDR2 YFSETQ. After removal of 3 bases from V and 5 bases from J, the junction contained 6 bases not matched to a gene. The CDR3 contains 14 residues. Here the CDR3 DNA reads TGCGCCAGCAGCTCCAGGGGGCGCGGGGAGACCCAGTACTTC. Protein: CASSSRGRGETQYF.

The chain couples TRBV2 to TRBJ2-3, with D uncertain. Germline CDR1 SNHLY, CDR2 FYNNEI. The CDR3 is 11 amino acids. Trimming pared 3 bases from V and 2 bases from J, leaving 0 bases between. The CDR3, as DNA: TGTGCCAGCAGTGACACAGATACGCAGTATTTT. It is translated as CASSDTDTQYF.

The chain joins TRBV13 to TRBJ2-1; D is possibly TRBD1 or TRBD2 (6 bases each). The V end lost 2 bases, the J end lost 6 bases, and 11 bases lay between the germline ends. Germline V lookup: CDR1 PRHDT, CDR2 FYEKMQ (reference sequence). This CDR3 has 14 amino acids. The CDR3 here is CASSLRGLGNEQFF. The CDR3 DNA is TGTGCCAGCAGCTTACGGGGGCTAGGCAATGAGCAGTTCTTC.

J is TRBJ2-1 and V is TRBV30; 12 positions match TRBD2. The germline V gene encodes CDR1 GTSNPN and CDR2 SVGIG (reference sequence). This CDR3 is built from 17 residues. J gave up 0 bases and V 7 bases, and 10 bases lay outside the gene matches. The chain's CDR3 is CAFTTSGGPFSYNEQFF. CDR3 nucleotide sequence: TGTGCCTTCACGACTAGCGGGGGCCCTTTCTCCTACAATGAGCAGTTCTTC.

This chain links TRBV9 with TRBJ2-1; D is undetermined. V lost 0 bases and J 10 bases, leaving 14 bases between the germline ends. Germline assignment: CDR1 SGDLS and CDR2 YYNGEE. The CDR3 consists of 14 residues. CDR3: CASSVEELVGEQFF. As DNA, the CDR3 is TGTGCCAGCAGCGTAGAAGAATTAGTCGGGGAGCAGTTCTTC. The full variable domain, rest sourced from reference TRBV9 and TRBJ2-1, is DSGVTQTPKHLITATGQRVTLRCSPRSGDLSVYWYQQSLDQGLQFLIQYYNGEERAKGNILERFSAQQFPDLHSELNLSSLELGDSALYFCASSVEELVGEQFFGPGTRLTVL.

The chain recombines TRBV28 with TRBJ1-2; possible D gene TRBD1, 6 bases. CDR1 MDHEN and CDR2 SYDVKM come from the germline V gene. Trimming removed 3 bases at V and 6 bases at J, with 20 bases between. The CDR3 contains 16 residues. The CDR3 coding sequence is TGTGCCAGCAGTTTTCCCCAGGGGCGGTCCAGGGATGGCTACACCTTC. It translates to CASSFPQGRSRDGYTF.

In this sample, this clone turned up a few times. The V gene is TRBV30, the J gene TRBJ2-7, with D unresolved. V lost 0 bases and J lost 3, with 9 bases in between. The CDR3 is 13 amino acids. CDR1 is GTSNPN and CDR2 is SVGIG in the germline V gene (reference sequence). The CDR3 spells CAWSVNSLYEQYF. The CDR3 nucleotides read TGTGCCTGGAGTGTAAACAGCCTCTACGAGCAGTACTTC.

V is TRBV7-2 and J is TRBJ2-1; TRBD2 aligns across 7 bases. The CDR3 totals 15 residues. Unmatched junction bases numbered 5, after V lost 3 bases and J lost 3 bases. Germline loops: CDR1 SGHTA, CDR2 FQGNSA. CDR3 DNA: TGTGCCAGCAGCTTGGTCGGGGGGATCTACAATGAGCAGTTCTTC. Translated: CASSLVGGIYNEQFF.

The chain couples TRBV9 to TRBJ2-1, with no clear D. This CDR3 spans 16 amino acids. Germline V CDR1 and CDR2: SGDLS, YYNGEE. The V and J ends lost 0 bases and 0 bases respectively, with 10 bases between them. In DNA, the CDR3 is TGTGCCAGCAGCGTAGAGGCGGTCAGCTCCTACAATGAGCAGTTCTTC. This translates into CASSVEAVSSYNEQFF.

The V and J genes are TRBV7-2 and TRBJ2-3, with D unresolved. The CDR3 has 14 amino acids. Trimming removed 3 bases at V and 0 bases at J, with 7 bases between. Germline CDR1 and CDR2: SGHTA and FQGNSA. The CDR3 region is CASSFRGSTDTQYF. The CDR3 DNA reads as TGTGCCAGCAGCTTTCGTGGTAGCACAGATACGCAGTATTTT.